This passage covers 4 T cell receptor beta chains from one sample sequenced in a study of T cells in Graves' hyperthyroidism and ophthalmopathy. Amplification targeted TCR beta CDR3 regions from RNA transcripts. The HTBI set primed first-round TCR CDR3 RT-PCR. One entry per CDR3 protein results from TCRdb running MiXCR on the multiplex PCR reads. This table has fewer than 450,000 distinct CDR3 sequences, 17% appearing once. Sequenced: blood. The receptors stem from a woman aged 25 to 39 with Graves' hyperthyroidism that later progressed to Graves' ophthalmopathy.

This chain joins TRBV2 and TRBJ2-5, with 7 bases identical to TRBD1. Germline CDR1 is SNHLY and CDR2 is FYNNEI. V was clipped by 5 bases and J by 4 bases; unmatched bases: 13. The CDR3 length is 16 residues. The CDR3 loop is CASSPNRQGARETQYF. The CDR3 DNA follows: TGTGCCAGCAGTCCTAACCGACAGGGCGCTCGAGAGACCCAGTACTTC.

The DNA of the CDR3 is TGCGCCAGCGGAAGCGGGAGGCCTAGCACAGATACGCAGTATTTT. This translates into CASGSGRPSTDTQYF. This chain links TRBV4-1 with TRBJ2-3; TRBD2 matches 9 bases. V shed 8 bases, J shed 0 bases, and the junction held 6 bases outside the gene matches. Germline V gene sequence: CDR1 MGHRA, CDR2 YSYEKL. The CDR3 extends over 15 amino acids.

V usage is TRBV3-1 and J usage is TRBJ2-1; 9 bases agree with TRBD2. CDR1 is LGHDT and CDR2 is YNNKEL in the germline V gene (reference sequence). The CDR3 spans 18 residues. The junction had 10 bases not matched to a gene; V was cut back by 4 bases and J by 0 bases. The CDR3 loop is CASSRGTSGLFSYNEQFF. In nucleotides, the CDR3 is TGTGCCAGCAGCCGTGGAACTAGCGGGCTGTTCTCCTACAATGAGCAGTTCTTC.

This clonotype appeared many times. V is TRBV28 and J is TRBJ2-2; the D gene is possibly TRBD1 (6 bases). The CDR3 has 17 amino acids. Trimming stripped 7 bases from V and 1 base from J, with 19 bases between. From germline, CDR1 is MDHEN and CDR2 SYDVKM. CDR3: CASIQGVQAKNTGELFF. As DNA, the CDR3 is TGTGCCAGCATACAGGGAGTTCAGGCGAAGAACACCGGGGAGCTGTTTTTT.